The rows below give T cell receptor beta chains drawn from one sample of a study of regulatory T cells in long-lasting Graves disease. TCRdb reprocessed the multiplex PCR reads with MiXCR, giving one entry per CDR3 protein. The sample has approximately 690,000 distinct CDR3 sequences, about 30% seen once. The specimen comprised peripheral blood mononuclear cells (PBMCs), sampled when the disease was refractory, from a patient treated with antithyroid drugs. Receptors were obtained from a female donor with Graves disease. Both conserved end residues are part of each CDR3. D genes are given only for firm matches. The listing skips clone size in some rows; elsewhere it reads once, few, many or a size class.

D gene	V gene	J gene	clone size	CDR3 DNA	CDR3 protein
TRBD1	TRBV28	TRBJ2-7	many	TGTGCCACCGAGGACAGGGGTTTCTCCTACGAGCAGTACTTC	CATEDRGFSYEQYF
-	TRBV2	TRBJ1-1	-	TGTGCCAGCAGTGTTACAGTGGAAGCTTTCTTT	CASSVTVEAFF
-	TRBV14	TRBJ1-2	-	TGTGCCAGCAGCCAGGACCTAGTCTATGGCTACACCTTC	CASSQDLVYGYTF
-	TRBV6-1	TRBJ1-1	-	TGTGCCAGCATGCGGGGCGACCCTGAAGCTTTCTTT	CASMRGDPEAFF
-	TRBV5-1	TRBJ1-1	-	TGCGCCAGCAGCTTGTCGGGCACAGATGAAGCTTTCTTT	CASSLSGTDEAFF
-	TRBV11-3	TRBJ1-5	many	TGTGCCAGCAGCTTAGGACATAGGAATCAGCCCCAGCATTTT	CASSLGHRNQPQHF
-	TRBV12-3/TRBV12-4	TRBJ2-5	few	TGTGCCAGCAGCCCCGACCGGAGAGAGACCCAGTACTTC	CASSPDRRETQYF
TRBD1	TRBV12-3/TRBV12-4	TRBJ1-1	-	TGTGCCAGCAGTTTCTGGACAGGGTTAGCTTTCTTT	CASSFWTGLAFF
-	TRBV4-1	TRBJ1-2	-	TGCGCCAGCAGCCCCCTGAACGCCGAAAACTATGGCTACACCTTC	CASSPLNAENYGYTF
TRBD2	TRBV7-9	TRBJ2-7	-	TGTGCCAGCAGCTTCAGTAGCGGGCCCTGGAGCGAGCAGTACTTC	CASSFSSGPWSEQYF
-	TRBV20-1	TRBJ2-5	-	TGCAGTGCTAGAGATCTTGGAGGGACCCAGTACTTC	CSARDLGGTQYF
-	TRBV29-1	TRBJ2-3	few	TGCAGCGTTCAAAGGACACCGAACACAGATACGCAGTATTTT	CSVQRTPNTDTQYF
-	TRBV6-5	TRBJ1-5	-	TGTGCCAGCAGTTACTCGCGTCAGGGCAGGCGCAATCAGCCCCAGCATTTT	CASSYSRQGRRNQPQHF
-	TRBV27	TRBJ2-7	-	TGTGCCAGCAGCGGGGGCCCTTTCGAGCAGTACTTC	CASSGGPFEQYF
TRBD2	TRBV20-1	TRBJ2-7	-	TGCAGTGCTAAGGGAGTAGCGGGAGGGCATAGCTCCTACGAGCAGTACTTC	CSAKGVAGGHSSYEQYF
-	TRBV27	TRBJ1-2	many	TGTGCCAGCAGTCCCTCCCCGGGTAGCTATGGCTACACCTTC	CASSPSPGSYGYTF
TRBD1	TRBV2	TRBJ1-4	many	TGTGCCGTACACAGGGGAGAGCGTGAAAAACTGTTTTTT	CAVHRGEREKLFF
-	TRBV27	TRBJ1-1	-	TGTGCCAGCAGTATGCGAGCAGGGTTTGGAAATACTGAAGCTTTCTTT	CASSMRAGFGNTEAFF
TRBD1	TRBV6-9	TRBJ1-5	-	TGTGCCAGCAGTTACACCCACAGGGGGTCACATAGCAATCAGCCCCAGCATTTT	CASSYTHRGSHSNQPQHF
-	TRBV6-5	TRBJ1-2	once	TGTGCCAGCAGTTCGTCCCGGGACCTTTTCCGGGGCTACACCTTC	CASSSSRDLFRGYTF
TRBD1	TRBV28	TRBJ1-5	-	TGTGCCGGCAGTTTGGGACAGGAAAAAAAGCCCCAGCATTTT	CAGSLGQEKKPQHF
TRBD1	TRBV12-3/TRBV12-4	TRBJ2-7	many	TGTGCCAGCAGTACAGGGACAGGGGGAGGGAACGAGCAGTACTTC	CASSTGTGGGNEQYF
TRBD1	TRBV5-1	TRBJ1-1	few	TGCGCCAGCAGCTTTGAAGGGGGCGCGGGGTACACTGAAGCTTTCTTT	CASSFEGGAGYTEAFF
-	TRBV11-2	TRBJ1-5	-	TGTGCCAGCAGCCCCCGACCCGGGGCTCAGCCCCAGCATTTT	CASSPRPGAQPQHF
-	TRBV28	TRBJ1-1	few	TGTGCCAGCAAGTGGCGGGGTGGGAACACTGAAGCTTTCTTT	CASKWRGGNTEAFF
TRBD2	TRBV6-8	TRBJ2-7	many	TGTGCCAGCAGTTACACCCCGCTAGCGGGAGGGATCTTGACCTACGAGCAGTACTTC	CASSYTPLAGGILTYEQYF
-	TRBV5-1	TRBJ1-2	few	TGCGCCAGCAGCGGAGTTCTGCCCTATGGCTACACCTTC	CASSGVLPYGYTF
TRBD1	TRBV12-3/TRBV12-4	TRBJ2-5	-	TGTGCCAGCAGTTCACAGGGGAAAGAGACCCCGTACTTC	CASSSQGKETPYF
-	TRBV27	TRBJ1-2	few	TGTGCCAGCAGTTTATCGACCCAGACAGTATCTATCTATGGCTACACCTTC	CASSLSTQTVSIYGYTF
-	TRBV3-1	TRBJ2-7	few	TGTGCCAGCAGCCAAGCATCGGGGGAGCAGTACTTC	CASSQASGEQYF
-	TRBV20-1	TRBJ1-2	-	TGCAGTGCTAGAGATCAGACGACGGAAAACTATGGCTACACCTTC	CSARDQTTENYGYTF
-	TRBV7-9	TRBJ1-2	-	TGTGCCAGCATCGCGACAGCATCTACTAACTATGGCTACACCTTC	CASIATASTNYGYTF
TRBD1	TRBV27	TRBJ1-1	many	TGTGCCAGCAGTGCCGGACAGGTAGCCTTATGGACTGAAGCTTTCTTT	CASSAGQVALWTEAFF
-	TRBV30	TRBJ1-2	many	TGTGCCTGGGGACTCCGGGGCAACTATGGCTACACCTTC	CAWGLRGNYGYTF
TRBD2	TRBV19	TRBJ2-7	-	TGTGCCAGTAGTACTATGGCTAGCGGAGCCTACGAGCAGTACTTC	CASSTMASGAYEQYF
TRBD1	TRBV6-2/TRBV6-3	TRBJ1-2	-	TGTGCCAGCAGTTCCCCCGGGACAGGGACGAACTATGGCTACACCTTC	CASSSPGTGTNYGYTF
-	TRBV11-2	TRBJ1-1	many	TGTGCCAGCAGCTTAGGGGCACAGAACACTGAAGCTTTCTTT	CASSLGAQNTEAFF
TRBD1	TRBV20-1	TRBJ1-1	-	TGCAGTGCTGAATCAGGGGGGCTACGGAACACTGAAGCTTTCTTT	CSAESGGLRNTEAFF
-	TRBV5-1	TRBJ2-4	once	TGCGCCAGCAGCTCCCAGGGGGGCGCCTGGAACATTCAGTACTTC	CASSSQGGAWNIQYF